Below, one T cell receptor beta chain is given with its context. Use of 60 Vbeta and 13 Jbeta primers characterized the PCR. Data came from immunoSEQ multiplex PCR; TCRdb stores just in-frame clones and leaves some out. The sample carries approximately 130,000 clones, 82% recorded once. This specimen belongs to a study of cytomegalovirus exposure and HLA in healthy donors. This CDR3 comprises 15 residues. The V segment lost 4 bases and the J segment 10 bases; nucleotides outside the gene matches: 7. Germline lookup yields CDR1 MNHEY and CDR2 SMNVEV (reference sequence). This chain links TRBV27 with TRBJ1-6; 10 nucleotides match TRBD1. The sample comprised PBMCs. This clonotype was obtained from a woman aged 45-59 years in good health and CMV-seropositive. DNA of the CDR3: TGTGCCAGCAGTTCCCGGACAGGGGGAGACTCACCCCTCCACTTT. Translated, it gives CASSSRTGGDSPLHF.